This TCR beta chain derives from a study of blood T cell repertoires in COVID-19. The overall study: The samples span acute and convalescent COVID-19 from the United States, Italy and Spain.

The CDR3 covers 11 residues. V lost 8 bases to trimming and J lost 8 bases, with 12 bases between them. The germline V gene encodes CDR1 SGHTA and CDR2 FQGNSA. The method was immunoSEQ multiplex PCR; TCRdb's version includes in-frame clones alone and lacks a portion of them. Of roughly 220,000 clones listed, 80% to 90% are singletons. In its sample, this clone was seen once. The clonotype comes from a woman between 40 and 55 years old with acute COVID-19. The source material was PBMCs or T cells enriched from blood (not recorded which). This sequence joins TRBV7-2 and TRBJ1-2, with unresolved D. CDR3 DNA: TGTGCCAGCGCCCCGGGTGGGGGCTACACCTTC. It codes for CASAPGGGYTF. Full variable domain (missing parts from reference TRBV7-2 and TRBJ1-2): GAGVSQSPSNKVTEKGKDVELRCDPISGHTALYWYRQSLGQGLEFLIYFQGNSAPDKSGLPSDRFSAERTGGSVSTLTIQRTQQEDSAVYLCASAPGGGYTFGSGTRLTVV.